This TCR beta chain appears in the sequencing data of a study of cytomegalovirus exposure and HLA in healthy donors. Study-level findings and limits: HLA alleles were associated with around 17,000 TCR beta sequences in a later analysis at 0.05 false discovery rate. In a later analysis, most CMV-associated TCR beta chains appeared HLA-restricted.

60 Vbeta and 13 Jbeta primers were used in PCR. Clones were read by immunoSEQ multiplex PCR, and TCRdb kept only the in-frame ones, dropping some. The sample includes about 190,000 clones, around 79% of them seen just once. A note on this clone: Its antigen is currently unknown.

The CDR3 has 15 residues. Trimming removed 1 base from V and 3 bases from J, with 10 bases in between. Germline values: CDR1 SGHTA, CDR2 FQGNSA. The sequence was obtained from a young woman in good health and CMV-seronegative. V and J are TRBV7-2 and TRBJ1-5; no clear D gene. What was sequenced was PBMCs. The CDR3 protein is CASSLEEGYNQPQHF. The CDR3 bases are TGTGCCAGCAGCTTAGAAGAGGGCTACAATCAGCCCCAGCATTTT.